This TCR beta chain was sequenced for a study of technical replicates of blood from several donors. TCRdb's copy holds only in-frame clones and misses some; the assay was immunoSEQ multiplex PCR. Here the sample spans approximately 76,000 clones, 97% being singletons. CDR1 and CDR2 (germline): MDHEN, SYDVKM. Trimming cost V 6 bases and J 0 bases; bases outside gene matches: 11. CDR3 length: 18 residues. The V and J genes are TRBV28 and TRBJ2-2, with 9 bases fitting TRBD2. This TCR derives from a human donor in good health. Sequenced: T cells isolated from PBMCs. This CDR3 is CASRPQSGRSANTGELFF. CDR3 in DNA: TGTGCCAGCAGGCCGCAGAGCGGGAGGAGCGCGAACACCGGGGAGCTGTTTTTT.